This T cell receptor beta chain is drawn from a study of neurological immune-mediated disorders. The study, taken as a whole, reports: Among expanded clones, no CDR3 amino acid sequences were shared across subjects, a pattern suggesting private repertoires in all groups. The highest TCR clonal expansion occurred in HTLV-1-associated myelopathy; multiple sclerosis fell below healthy controls.

The making of cDNA relied on 5'RACE with 10-nucleotide random UMIs. Each CDR3 protein is one row after TCRdb ran MiXCR on the 5' RACE reads. The sample carries under 60,000 distinct CDR3 sequences, over 20% recorded once. From germline, CDR1 is DFQATT and CDR2 SNEGSKA (reference sequence). The CDR3 spans 15 residues. V lost 4 bases to trimming and J lost 4 bases; unmatched junction nucleotides: 9. This clonotype occurred many times. What it recognizes is unknown. Sequencing was carried out using PBMCs. The TCR comes from a woman aged 65 to 85 in good health. V is TRBV20-1 and J is TRBJ2-1, with TRBD1 matching over 8 bases. The CDR3 protein is CSAIRPGQVYNEQFF. Here the CDR3 DNA reads TGCAGTGCTATACGACCGGGACAGGTGTACAATGAGCAGTTCTTC.